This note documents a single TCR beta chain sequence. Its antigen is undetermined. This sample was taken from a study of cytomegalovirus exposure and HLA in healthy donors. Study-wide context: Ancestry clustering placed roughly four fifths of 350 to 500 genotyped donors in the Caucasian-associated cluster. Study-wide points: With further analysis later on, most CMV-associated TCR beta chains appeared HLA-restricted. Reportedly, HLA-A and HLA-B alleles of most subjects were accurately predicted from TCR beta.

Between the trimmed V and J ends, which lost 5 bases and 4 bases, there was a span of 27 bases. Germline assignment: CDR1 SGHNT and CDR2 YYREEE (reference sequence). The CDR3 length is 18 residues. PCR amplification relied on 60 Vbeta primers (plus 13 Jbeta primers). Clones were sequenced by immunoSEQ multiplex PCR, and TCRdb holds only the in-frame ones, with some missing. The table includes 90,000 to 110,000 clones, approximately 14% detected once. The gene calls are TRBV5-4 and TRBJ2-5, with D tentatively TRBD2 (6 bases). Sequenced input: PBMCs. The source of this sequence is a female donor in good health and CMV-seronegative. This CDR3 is CASRSRAGQTQRGETQYF. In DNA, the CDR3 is TGTGCCAGCAGGTCAAGAGCGGGCCAAACTCAGAGAGGAGAGACCCAGTACTTC.